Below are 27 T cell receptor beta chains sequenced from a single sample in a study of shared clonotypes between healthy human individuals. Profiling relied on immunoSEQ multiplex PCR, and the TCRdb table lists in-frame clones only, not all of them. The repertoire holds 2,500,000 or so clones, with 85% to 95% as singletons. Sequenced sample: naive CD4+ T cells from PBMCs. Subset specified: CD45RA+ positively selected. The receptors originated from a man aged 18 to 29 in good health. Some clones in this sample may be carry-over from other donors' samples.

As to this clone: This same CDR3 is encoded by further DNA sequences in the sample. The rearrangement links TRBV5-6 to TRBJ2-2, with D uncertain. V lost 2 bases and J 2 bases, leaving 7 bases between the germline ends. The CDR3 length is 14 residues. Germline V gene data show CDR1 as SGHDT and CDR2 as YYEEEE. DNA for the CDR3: TGTGCCAGCAGCTTAATTGGAAACACCGGGGAGCTGTTTTTT. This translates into CASSLIGNTGELFF.

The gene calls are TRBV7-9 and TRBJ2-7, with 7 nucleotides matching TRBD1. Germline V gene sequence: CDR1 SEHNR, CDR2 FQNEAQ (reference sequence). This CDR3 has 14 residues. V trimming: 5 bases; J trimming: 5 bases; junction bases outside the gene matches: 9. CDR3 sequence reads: CASSRDRDLNEQYF. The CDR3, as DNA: TGTGCCAGCAGCCGCGACAGGGATTTAAACGAGCAGTACTTC. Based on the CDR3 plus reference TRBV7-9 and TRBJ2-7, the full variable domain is DTGVSQNPRHKITKRGQNVTFRCDPISEHNRLYWYRQTLGQGPEFLTYFQNEAQLEKSRLLSDRFSAERPKGSFSTLEIQRTEQGDSAMYLCASSRDRDLNEQYFGPGTRLTVT.

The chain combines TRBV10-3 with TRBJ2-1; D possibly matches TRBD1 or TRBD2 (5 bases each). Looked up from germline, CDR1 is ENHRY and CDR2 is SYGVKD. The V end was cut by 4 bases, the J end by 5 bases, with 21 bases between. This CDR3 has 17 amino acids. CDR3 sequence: CAISVSFGGRGDNEQFF. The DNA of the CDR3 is TGTGCCATCAGTGTTTCGTTTGGCGGGCGAGGGGACAATGAGCAGTTCTTC.

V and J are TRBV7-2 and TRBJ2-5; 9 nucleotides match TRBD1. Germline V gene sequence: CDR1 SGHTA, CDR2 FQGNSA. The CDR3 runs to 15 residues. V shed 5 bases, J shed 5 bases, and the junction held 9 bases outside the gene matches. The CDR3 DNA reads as TGTGCCAGCAGCCCACGTCAGGGGACAGGGGAGACCCAGTACTTC. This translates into CASSPRQGTGETQYF.

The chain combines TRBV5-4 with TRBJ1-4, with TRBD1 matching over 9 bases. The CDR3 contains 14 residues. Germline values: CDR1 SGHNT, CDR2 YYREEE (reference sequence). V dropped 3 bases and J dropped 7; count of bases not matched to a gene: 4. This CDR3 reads CASSSGQGGEKLFF. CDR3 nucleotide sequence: TGTGCCAGCAGCTCGGGACAGGGAGGTGAAAAACTGTTTTTT.

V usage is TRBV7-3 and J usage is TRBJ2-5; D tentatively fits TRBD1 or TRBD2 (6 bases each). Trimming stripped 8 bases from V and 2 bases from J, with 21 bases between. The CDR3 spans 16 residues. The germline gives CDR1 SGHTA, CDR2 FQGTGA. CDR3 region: CASGIGGQRIQETQYF. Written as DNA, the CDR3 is TGTGCCAGCGGTATAGGGGGGCAGCGAATTCAAGAGACCCAGTACTTC. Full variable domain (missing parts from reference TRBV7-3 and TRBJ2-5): GAGVSQTPSNKVTEKGKYVELRCDPISGHTALYWYRQSLGQGPEFLIYFQGTGAADDSGLPNDRFFAVRPEGSVSTLKIQRTERGDSAVYLCASGIGGQRIQETQYFGPGTRLLVL.

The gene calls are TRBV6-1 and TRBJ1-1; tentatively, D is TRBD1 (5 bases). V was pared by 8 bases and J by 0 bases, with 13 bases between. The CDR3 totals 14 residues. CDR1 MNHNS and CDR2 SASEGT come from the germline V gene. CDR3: CASEEGTMNTEAFF. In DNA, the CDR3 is TGTGCCAGCGAGGAGGGGACTATGAACACTGAAGCTTTCTTT.

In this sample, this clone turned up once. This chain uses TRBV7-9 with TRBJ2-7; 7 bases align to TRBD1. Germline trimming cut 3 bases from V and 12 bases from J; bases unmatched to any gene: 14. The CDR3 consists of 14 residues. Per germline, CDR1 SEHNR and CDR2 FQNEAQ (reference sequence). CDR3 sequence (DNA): TGTGCCAGCAGCTTTGATAGTGGGGGACAGTCCCTGTACTTC. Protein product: CASSFDSGGQSLYF.

The CDR3 reads CASRAGQTTGELFF. The CDR3 region has the DNA TGTGCCAGCCGTGCGGGACAGACCACCGGGGAGCTGTTTTTT. The chain carries TRBV6-4 and TRBJ2-2; tentative D call: TRBD1 (7 bases). The germline CDR1 and CDR2 sequences are MRHNA and SNTAGT. This CDR3 contains 14 residues. V lost 8 bases and J lost 4, with 14 bases in between.

The CDR3 DNA follows: TGTGCCAGCAGCTTTTCAGGAGACACTGAAGCTTTCTTT. Translation gives CASSFSGDTEAFF. V is TRBV11-1 and J is TRBJ1-1; D not resolved. Looked up from germline, CDR1 is SGHAT and CDR2 is FQDESV (reference sequence). Trimming removed 3 bases at V and 3 bases at J, with 8 bases between. The CDR3 covers 13 residues. The full variable domain, in which reference TRBV11-1 and TRBJ1-1 provide the parts outside the CDR3, is EAEVAQSPRYKITEKSQAVAFWCDPISGHATLYWYRQILGQGPELLVQFQDESVVDDSQLPKDRFSAERLKGVDSTLKIQPAELGDSAMYLCASSFSGDTEAFFGQGTRLTVV.

Here the CDR3 reads CASSPEIGELFF. The CDR3, as DNA: TGTGCCAGCAGCCCCGAGATCGGGGAGCTGTTTTTT. V is TRBV7-9 and J is TRBJ2-2; D ambiguous. Germline V gene lookup returns CDR1 SEHNR and CDR2 FQNEAQ (reference sequence). The CDR3 runs 12 residues. V lost 5 bases, J lost 7 bases, and 8 bases lay in between.

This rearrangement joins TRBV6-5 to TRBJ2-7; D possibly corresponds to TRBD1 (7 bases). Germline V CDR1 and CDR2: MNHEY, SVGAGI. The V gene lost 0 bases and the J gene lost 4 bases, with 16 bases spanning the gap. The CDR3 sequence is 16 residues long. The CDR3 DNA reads TGTGCCAGCAGTTACTCGTTGGGGGGACAGACATACGAGCAGTACTTC. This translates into CASSYSLGGQTYEQYF.

CDR3 sequence (DNA): TGTGCCAGCAGCTACGCACTGGACAGCCGCACCTACGAGCAGTACTTC. Residues: CASSYALDSRTYEQYF. The V call is TRBV28, the J call TRBJ2-7, with TRBD1 as a possible D gene (6 bases). V gave up 6 bases and J gave up 2 bases, with 20 bases separating them. This CDR3 has 16 amino acids. CDR1 MDHEN and CDR2 SYDVKM come from the germline V gene.

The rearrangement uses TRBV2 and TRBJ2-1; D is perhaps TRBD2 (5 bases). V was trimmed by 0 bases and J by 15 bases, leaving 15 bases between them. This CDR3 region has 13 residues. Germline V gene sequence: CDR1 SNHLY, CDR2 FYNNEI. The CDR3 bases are TGTGCCAGCAGTGAAGCGCTTCCGGGAAGCCCGTTCTTC. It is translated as CASSEALPGSPFF.

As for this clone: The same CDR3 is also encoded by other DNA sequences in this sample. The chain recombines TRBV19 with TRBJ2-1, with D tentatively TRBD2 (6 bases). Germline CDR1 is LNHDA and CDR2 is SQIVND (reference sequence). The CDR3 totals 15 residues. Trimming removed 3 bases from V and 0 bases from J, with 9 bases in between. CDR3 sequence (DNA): TGTGCCAGTAGTATTTCGGGACTCTCCTACAATGAGCAGTTCTTC. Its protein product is CASSISGLSYNEQFF.

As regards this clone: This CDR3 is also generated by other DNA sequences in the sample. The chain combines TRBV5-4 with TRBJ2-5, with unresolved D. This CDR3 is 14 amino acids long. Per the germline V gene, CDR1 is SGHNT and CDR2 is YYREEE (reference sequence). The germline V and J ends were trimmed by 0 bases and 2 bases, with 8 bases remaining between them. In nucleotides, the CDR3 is TGTGCCAGCAGCTTGGGGCAGGCACAAGAGACCCAGTACTTC. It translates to CASSLGQAQETQYF.

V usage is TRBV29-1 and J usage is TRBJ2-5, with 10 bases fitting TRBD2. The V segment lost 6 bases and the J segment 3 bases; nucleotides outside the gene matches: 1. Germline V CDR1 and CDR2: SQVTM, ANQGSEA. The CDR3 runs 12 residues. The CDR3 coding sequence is TGCAGCGTAACTAGCGGGGAAGAGACCCAGTACTTC. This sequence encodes CSVTSGEETQYF.

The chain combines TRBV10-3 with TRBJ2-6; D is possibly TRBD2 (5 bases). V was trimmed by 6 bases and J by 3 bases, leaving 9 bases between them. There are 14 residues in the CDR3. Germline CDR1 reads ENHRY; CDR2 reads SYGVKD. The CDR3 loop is CAIREEVGANVLTF. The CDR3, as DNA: TGTGCCATCAGGGAGGAGGTTGGGGCCAACGTCCTGACTTTC.

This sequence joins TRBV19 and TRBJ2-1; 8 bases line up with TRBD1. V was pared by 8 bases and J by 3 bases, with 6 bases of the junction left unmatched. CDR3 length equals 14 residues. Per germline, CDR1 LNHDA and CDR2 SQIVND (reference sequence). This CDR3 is CASRKGQDYNEQFF. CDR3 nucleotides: TGTGCCAGTCGGAAGGGACAGGACTACAATGAGCAGTTCTTC.

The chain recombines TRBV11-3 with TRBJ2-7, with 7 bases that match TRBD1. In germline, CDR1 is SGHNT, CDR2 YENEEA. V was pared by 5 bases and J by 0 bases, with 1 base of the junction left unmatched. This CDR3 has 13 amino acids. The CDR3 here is CASSRDSSYEQYF. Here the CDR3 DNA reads TGTGCCAGCAGCCGGGACAGCTCCTACGAGCAGTACTTC.

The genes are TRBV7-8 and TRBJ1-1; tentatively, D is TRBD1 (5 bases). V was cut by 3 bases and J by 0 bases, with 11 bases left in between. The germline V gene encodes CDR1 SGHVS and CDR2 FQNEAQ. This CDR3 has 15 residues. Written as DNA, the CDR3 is TGTGCCAGCAGCTTCGGACAAACCATGAACACTGAAGCTTTCTTT. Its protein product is CASSFGQTMNTEAFF.

Written as DNA, the CDR3 is TGTGCCAGCAGTTACTCTAAGCCCACAGGTTGGACGGAGTTCTTC. It codes for CASSYSKPTGWTEFF. The rearrangement uses TRBV6-5 and TRBJ2-1, with D possibly TRBD1 on 5 matching bases. The V end was cut by 0 bases, the J end by 14 bases, with 20 bases between. This CDR3 comprises 15 residues. Germline CDR1 is MNHEY and CDR2 is SVGAGI.

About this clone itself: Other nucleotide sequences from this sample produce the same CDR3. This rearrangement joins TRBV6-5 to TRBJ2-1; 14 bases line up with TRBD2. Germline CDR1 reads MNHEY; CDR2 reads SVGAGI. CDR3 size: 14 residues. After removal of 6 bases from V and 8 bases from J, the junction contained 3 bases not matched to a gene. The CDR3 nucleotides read TGTGCCAGCAGCCGACTAGCGGGAGGGTATGAGCAGTTCTTC. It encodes CASSRLAGGYEQFF.

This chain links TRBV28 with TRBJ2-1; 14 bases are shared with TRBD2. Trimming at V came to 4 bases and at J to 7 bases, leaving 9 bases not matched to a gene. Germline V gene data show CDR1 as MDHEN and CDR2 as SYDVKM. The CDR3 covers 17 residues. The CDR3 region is CASSSNQRLAGGNEQFF. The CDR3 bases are TGTGCCAGCAGTTCCAATCAACGACTAGCGGGAGGGAATGAGCAGTTCTTC.

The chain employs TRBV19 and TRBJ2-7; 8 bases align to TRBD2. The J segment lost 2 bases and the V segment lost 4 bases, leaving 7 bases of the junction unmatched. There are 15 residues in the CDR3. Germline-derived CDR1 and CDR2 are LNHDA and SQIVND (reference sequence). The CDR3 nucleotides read TGTGCCAGTAGTAGGGCGGGAGGCCAACCCTACGAGCAGTACTTC. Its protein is CASSRAGGQPYEQYF.

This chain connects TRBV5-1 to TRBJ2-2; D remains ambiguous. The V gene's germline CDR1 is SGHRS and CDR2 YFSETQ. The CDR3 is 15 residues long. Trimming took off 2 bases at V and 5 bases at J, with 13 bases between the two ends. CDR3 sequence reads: CASSFGPLGTGELFF. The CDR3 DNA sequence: TGCGCCAGCAGCTTCGGACCCCTGGGGACCGGGGAGCTGTTTTTT. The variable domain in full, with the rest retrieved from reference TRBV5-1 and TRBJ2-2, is KAGVTQTPRYLIKTRGQQVTLSCSPISGHRSVSWYQQTPGQGLQFLFEYFSETQRNKGNFPGRFSGRQFSNSRSEMNVSTLELGDSALYLCASSFGPLGTGELFFGEGSRLTVL.

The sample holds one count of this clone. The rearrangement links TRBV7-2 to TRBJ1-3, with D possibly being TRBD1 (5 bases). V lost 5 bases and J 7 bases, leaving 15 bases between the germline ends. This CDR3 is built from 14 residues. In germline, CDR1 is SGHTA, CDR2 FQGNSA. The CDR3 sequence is CASSRSRVHNTIYF. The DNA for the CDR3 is TGTGCCAGCAGCCGTTCCAGGGTTCATAACACCATATATTTT.